Following are 16 T cell receptor beta chains from one sample sequenced in a study of blood T cell repertoires in COVID-19. Sequencing used immunoSEQ multiplex PCR; TCRdb keeps in-frame clones, though not all of them. This table holds almost 70,000 clones, approximately 92% found once. Sequenced sample: peripheral blood. The receptors stem from a woman between 45 and 60 years old with active COVID-19.

The chain recombines TRBV5-6 with TRBJ2-2; 9 positions agree with TRBD1. V lost 3 bases and J lost 4; bases outside the gene matches: 4. Per the germline V gene, CDR1 is SGHDT and CDR2 is YYEEEE. This CDR3 comprises 15 residues. CDR3 nucleotides: TGTGCCAGCAGCTGGGGACAGGGTAGCACCGGGGAGCTGTTTTTT. It translates to CASSWGQGSTGELFF.

This chain uses TRBV28 with TRBJ1-5, with TRBD1 matching 8 bases. CDR1 and CDR2 from the germline V gene are MDHEN and SYDVKM. J lost 6 bases, V lost 2 bases, and 3 bases had no gene match. The CDR3 contains 14 residues. In nucleotides, the CDR3 is TGTGCCAGCAGTTTACCAGGGGGCGGTCAGCCCCAGCATTTT. Its translation is CASSLPGGGQPQHF.

This chain connects TRBV20-1 to TRBJ2-5, with D maybe TRBD2 (5 bases). Trimming cost V 3 bases and J 0 bases, with 14 bases left between them. This CDR3 has 15 amino acids. From germline, CDR1 is DFQATT and CDR2 SNEGSKA (reference sequence). The CDR3 coding sequence is TGCAGTGCTAGTGATGTGAGCGGTAACCAAGAGACCCAGTACTTC. Protein product: CSASDVSGNQETQYF.

The genes are TRBV10-1 and TRBJ2-5; D possibly corresponds to TRBD1 (5 bases). The CDR3 contains 9 residues. CDR1 and CDR2 (germline): WNHNN, SYGVQD (reference sequence). V lost 10 bases and J 13 bases, leaving 13 bases between the germline ends. Here the CDR3 reads CATEGVPYF. The CDR3 nucleotides are TGCGCCACCGAAGGGGTCCCGTACTTC.

CDR3 region: CASSQRGGSNYGYTF. CDR3 DNA sequence: TGCGCCAGCAGCCAACGGGGAGGGTCGAACTATGGCTACACCTTC. The rearrangement joins TRBV4-1 to TRBJ1-2, with D uncertain. Trimming removed 2 bases from V and 2 bases from J, with 12 bases in between. The CDR3 has 15 residues. Germline lookup yields CDR1 MGHRA and CDR2 YSYEKL.

The V and J genes are TRBV4-1 and TRBJ1-4; D is uncertain. Germline V gene lookup returns CDR1 MGHRA and CDR2 YSYEKL. V gave up 0 bases and J gave up 8 bases, with 13 bases separating them. CDR3 size: 15 residues. The CDR3 DNA reads as TGCGCCAGCAGCCAAGACCGACCGGCGGGGGAAAAACTGTTTTTT. Translation: CASSQDRPAGEKLFF.

CDR3 sequence: CASSPPGAGNTQYF. CDR3 in DNA: TGTGCCAGCAGCCCCCCGGGAGCGGGGAATACGCAGTATTTT. The chain recombines TRBV4-2 with TRBJ2-3, with 7 nucleotides matching TRBD2. V lost 4 bases and J lost 7; bases outside the gene matches: 8. Germline lookup yields CDR1 LGHNA and CDR2 YNFKEQ. CDR3 length: 14 residues.

The chain has TRBV7-6 and TRBJ2-1; D possibly corresponds to TRBD2 (5 bases). The CDR3 consists of 12 residues. The germline gives CDR1 SGHVS, CDR2 FNYEAQ. Trimming took off 3 bases at V and 8 bases at J, with 8 bases between the two ends. The CDR3 here is CASSFRTDEQFF. The CDR3 coding sequence is TGTGCCAGCAGCTTCAGGACTGATGAGCAGTTCTTC.

The CDR3 nucleotides are TGTGCCAGCTCACCACCGACAGCTGAGCAGTACTTC. It translates to CASSPPTAEQYF. The rearrangement uses TRBV18 and TRBJ2-7; D is possibly TRBD1 (5 bases). CDR1 is KGHSH, CDR2 LQKENI, per germline. The V end was cut by 0 bases, the J end by 7 bases, with 7 bases between. The CDR3 has 12 residues.

J is TRBJ1-3 and V is TRBV28; D remains unclear. Germline lookup yields CDR1 MDHEN and CDR2 SYDVKM. V lost 1 base to trimming and J lost 13 bases, with 11 bases between them. This CDR3 has 12 amino acids. Written as DNA, the CDR3 is TGTGCCAGCAGTTTATCAGGCGCCTTGATATATTTT. This encodes CASSLSGALIYF.

In DNA, the CDR3 is TGTGCCAGTAGTATCTACGGGACAGGAAAAGCAACTAATGAAAAACTGTTTTTT. Encoded protein: CASSIYGTGKATNEKLFF. This rearrangement joins TRBV19 to TRBJ1-4, with TRBD1 matching over 8 bases. Germline V gene data show CDR1 as LNHDA and CDR2 as SQIVND (reference sequence). Losses at the gene ends were 3 bases for V and 0 bases for J; bases not matched to a gene: 9. The CDR3 sequence is 18 residues long.

This chain connects TRBV2 to TRBJ2-5; the D is unclear. The length of the CDR3 is 14 residues. CDR1 SNHLY and CDR2 FYNNEI come from the germline V gene. V lost 3 bases, J lost 2 bases, and 10 bases lay in between. The CDR3 DNA sequence: TGTGCCAGCAGTGAGGGCTGGGTGCAAGAGACCCAGTACTTC. Protein product: CASSEGWVQETQYF.

This rearrangement joins TRBV3-1 (or the pseudogene TRBV3-2) to TRBJ1-1; D uncertain. V lost 1 base to trimming and J lost 0 bases, with 15 bases between them. The germline V gene has CDR1 LGHDT and CDR2 YNNKEL (reference sequence). The CDR3 runs to 17 residues. CDR3 in DNA: TGTGCCAGCAGCCAAGCGAGGTATCGGCAGATGAACACTGAAGCTTTCTTT. Residues: CASSQARYRQMNTEAFF.

This rearrangement joins TRBV18 to TRBJ2-2; possible D gene TRBD2, 6 bases. V lost 3 bases and J lost 0, with 14 bases in between. In germline, CDR1 is KGHSH, CDR2 LQKENI. This CDR3 has 17 amino acids. The CDR3 here is CASSPRGGAANTGELFF. The CDR3 DNA reads TGTGCCAGCTCACCGAGGGGAGGCGCCGCGAACACCGGGGAGCTGTTTTTT.

This chain joins TRBV7-2 and TRBJ2-5; D perhaps matches TRBD2 (5 bases). CDR3 size: 14 residues. Germline-derived CDR1 and CDR2 are SGHTA and FQGNSA. V lost 5 bases and J 5 bases, leaving 15 bases between the germline ends. In DNA form, the CDR3 reads TGTGCCAGCAGCCCCGGTGAGGGCACTGAGACCCAGTACTTC. It encodes CASSPGEGTETQYF.

This chain connects TRBV27 to TRBJ1-5; a weak D match, TRBD1 (5 bases). CDR1 and CDR2 (germline): MNHEY, SMNVEV (reference sequence). CDR3 length equals 15 residues. Trimming cost V 6 bases and J 6 bases, with 18 bases left between them. CDR3 nucleotides: TGTGCCAGCAGCTATAGGGGAACAGATCTTCAGCCCCAGCATTTT. Its protein is CASSYRGTDLQPQHF.